This TCR beta chain was found in a study of blood T cell repertoires in COVID-19. Study background: Nucleic acid was either cDNA or gDNA, and it came from T cells, B-cell-depleted T cells, or PBMCs.

The Seattle site enrolled patients during active infection and followed them longitudinally. The CDR3 consists of 16 residues. Per germline, CDR1 GTSNPN and CDR2 SVGIG (reference sequence). The ends were cut back, 0 bases at V and 4 bases at J, with 18 bases in the middle. Source study methods: Amplification of reference gene primers provided the estimated nucleated cell counts. TCRdb's copy holds only in-frame clones and misses some; the assay was immunoSEQ multiplex PCR. Clonal size and the V and J genes are those of that table, whereas D and trimming came from the DNA. The table has 100,000 to 150,000 clones, around nine tenths seen once.

This chain uses TRBV30 with TRBJ1-2, with D hard to call. Material for sequencing was peripheral blood. The sequence was obtained from a woman in her 70s with COVID-19, enrolled during active disease. The CDR3 protein is CAWSVQIGVDFYGYTF. For the CDR3, the DNA is TGTGCCTGGAGTGTACAAATTGGAGTTGACTTCTATGGCTACACCTTC.